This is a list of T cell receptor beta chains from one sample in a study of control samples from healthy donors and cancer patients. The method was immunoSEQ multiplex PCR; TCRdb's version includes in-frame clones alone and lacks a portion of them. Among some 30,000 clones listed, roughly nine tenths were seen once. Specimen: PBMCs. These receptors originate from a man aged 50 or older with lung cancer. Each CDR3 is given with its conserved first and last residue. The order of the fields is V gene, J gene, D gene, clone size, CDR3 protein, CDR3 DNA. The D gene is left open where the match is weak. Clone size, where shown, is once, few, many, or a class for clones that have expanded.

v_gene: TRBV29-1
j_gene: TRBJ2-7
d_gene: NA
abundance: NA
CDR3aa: CSVSGVGTYEQYF
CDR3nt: TGCAGCGTTTCCGGGGTGGGGACCTACGAGCAGTACTTC

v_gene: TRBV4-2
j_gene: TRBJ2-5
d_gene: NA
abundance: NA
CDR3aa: CASSQGTSGQETQYF
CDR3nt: TGTGCCAGCAGCCAAGGGACCTCAGGGCAAGAGACCCAGTACTTC

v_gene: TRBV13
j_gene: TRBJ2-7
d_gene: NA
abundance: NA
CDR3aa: CASSLGQGMYEQYF
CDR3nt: TGTGCCAGCAGCTTAGGGCAGGGGATGTACGAGCAGTACTTC

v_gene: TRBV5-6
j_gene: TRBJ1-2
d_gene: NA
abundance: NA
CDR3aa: CASSAYKGYGYTF
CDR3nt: TGTGCCAGCAGCGCTTATAAAGGGTATGGCTACACCTTC

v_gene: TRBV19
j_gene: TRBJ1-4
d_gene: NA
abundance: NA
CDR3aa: CASRKGRENEKLFF
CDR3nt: TGTGCCAGTAGGAAGGGCAGGGAGAATGAAAAACTGTTTTTT

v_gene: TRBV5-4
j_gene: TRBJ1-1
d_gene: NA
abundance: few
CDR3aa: CASSFPRGAEAFF
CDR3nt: TGTGCCAGCAGCTTCCCCCGGGGCGCTGAAGCTTTCTTT

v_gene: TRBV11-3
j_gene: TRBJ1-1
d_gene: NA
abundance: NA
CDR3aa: CASSLGTLAGTEAFF
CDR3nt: TGTGCCAGCAGCTTAGGGACCCTTGCCGGCACTGAAGCTTTCTTT

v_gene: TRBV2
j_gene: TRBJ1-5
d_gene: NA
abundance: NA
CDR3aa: CASSGDGGVQPQHF
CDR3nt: TGTGCCAGCAGTGGGGACGGAGGAGTCCAGCCCCAGCATTTT

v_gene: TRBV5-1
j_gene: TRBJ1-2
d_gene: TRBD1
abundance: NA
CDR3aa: CASAEGQVEENGYTF
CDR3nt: TGCGCCAGTGCCGAGGGACAGGTTGAAGAGAATGGCTACACCTTC

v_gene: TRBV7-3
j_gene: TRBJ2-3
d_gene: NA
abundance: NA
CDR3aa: CASSPAGGTDTQYF
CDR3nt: TGTGCCAGCAGCCCCGCCGGAGGCACAGATACGCAGTATTTT

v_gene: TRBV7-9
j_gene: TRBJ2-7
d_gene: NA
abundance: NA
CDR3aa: CASSPEGGSHSYEQYF
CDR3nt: TGTGCCAGCAGCCCCGAGGGGGGGTCGCACTCCTACGAGCAGTACTTC

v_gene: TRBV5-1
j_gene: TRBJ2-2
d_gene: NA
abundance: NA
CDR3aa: CASSIRTVNTGELFF
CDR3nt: TGCGCCAGCAGCATTCGGACGGTAAACACCGGGGAGCTGTTTTTT

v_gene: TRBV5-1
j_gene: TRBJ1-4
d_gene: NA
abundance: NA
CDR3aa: CASSSSGVAGEKLFF
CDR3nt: TGCGCCAGCAGCAGCTCAGGGGTCGCTGGGGAAAAACTGTTTTTT

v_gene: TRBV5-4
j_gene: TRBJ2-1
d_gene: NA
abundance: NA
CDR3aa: CASSFSAYNEQFF
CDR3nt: TGTGCCAGCAGCTTTTCGGCTTACAATGAGCAGTTCTTC

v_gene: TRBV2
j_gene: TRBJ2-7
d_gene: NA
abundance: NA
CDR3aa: CASSTGPEQYF
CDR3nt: TGTGCCAGCAGTACAGGGCCCGAGCAGTACTTC

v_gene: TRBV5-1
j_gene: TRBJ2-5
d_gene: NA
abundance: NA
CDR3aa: CASTETGSQETQYF
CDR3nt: TGCGCCAGCACAGAAACAGGGTCCCAAGAGACCCAGTACTTC

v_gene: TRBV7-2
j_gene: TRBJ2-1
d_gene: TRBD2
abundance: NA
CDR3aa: CASSAHLAGGLNEQFF
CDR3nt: TGTGCCAGCAGCGCCCACCTAGCGGGGGGTCTGAATGAGCAGTTCTTC

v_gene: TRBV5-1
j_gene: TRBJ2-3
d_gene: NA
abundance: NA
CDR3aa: CASSLYSVTSTDTQYF
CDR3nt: TGCGCCAGCAGCTTGTATAGTGTTACTAGCACAGATACGCAGTATTTT

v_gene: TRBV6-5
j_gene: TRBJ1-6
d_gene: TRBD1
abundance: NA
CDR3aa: CASSYSRDRVGSPLHF
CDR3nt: TGTGCCAGCAGTTACTCAAGGGACAGGGTAGGATCACCCCTCCACTTT

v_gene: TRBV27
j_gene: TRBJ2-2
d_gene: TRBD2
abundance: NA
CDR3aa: CASSSTGGGATGELFF
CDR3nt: TGTGCCAGCAGTTCCACTGGGGGAGGGGCGACCGGGGAGCTGTTTTTT

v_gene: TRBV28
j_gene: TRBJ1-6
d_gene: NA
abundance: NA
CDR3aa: CASTTGGPITLYSPLHF
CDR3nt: TGTGCCAGCACCACAGGTGGACCGATTACTCTCTATTCACCCCTCCACTTT

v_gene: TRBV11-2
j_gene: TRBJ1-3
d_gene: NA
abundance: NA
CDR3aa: CASQMAGNTIYF
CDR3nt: TGTGCCAGCCAGATGGCTGGAAACACCATATATTTT

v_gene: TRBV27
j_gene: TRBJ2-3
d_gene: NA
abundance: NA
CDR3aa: CASSPIHLSTDTQYF
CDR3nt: TGTGCCAGCAGCCCGATACACCTTAGCACAGATACGCAGTATTTT

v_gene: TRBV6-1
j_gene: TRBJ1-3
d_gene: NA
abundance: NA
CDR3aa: CASSEGQRGNTIYF
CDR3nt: TGTGCCAGCAGTGAAGGTCAGCGGGGAAACACCATATATTTT

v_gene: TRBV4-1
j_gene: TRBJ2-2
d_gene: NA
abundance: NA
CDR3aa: CASSPNSRTASIQTNTGELFF
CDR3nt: TGCGCCAGCAGCCCTAACTCAAGGACAGCGTCGATACAAACGAACACCGGGGAGCTGTTTTTT

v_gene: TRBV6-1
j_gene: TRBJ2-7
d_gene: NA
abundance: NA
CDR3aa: CASSEDEQYF
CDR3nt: TGTGCCAGCAGTGAAGACGAGCAGTACTTC

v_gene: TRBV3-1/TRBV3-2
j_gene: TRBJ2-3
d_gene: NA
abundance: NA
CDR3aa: CASSPWRDSNTDTQYF
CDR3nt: TGTGCCAGCAGCCCCTGGAGGGACAGCAACACAGATACGCAGTATTTT

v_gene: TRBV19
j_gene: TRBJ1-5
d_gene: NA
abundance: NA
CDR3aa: CASSIGAGAPVYSNQPQHF
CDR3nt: TGTGCCAGTAGTATAGGAGCAGGGGCCCCCGTTTATAGCAATCAGCCCCAGCATTTT

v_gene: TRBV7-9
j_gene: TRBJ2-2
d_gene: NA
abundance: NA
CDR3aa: CASSFSNTGELFF
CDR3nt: TGTGCCAGCAGCTTCAGTAACACCGGGGAGCTGTTTTTT

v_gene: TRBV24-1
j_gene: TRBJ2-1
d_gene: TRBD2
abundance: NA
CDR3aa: CATSDPGLAGNEQFF
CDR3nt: TGTGCCACCAGTGACCCGGGACTAGCAGGTAATGAGCAGTTCTTC

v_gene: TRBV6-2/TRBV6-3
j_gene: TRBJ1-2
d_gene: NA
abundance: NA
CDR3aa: CASSYRDGYTF
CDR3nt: TGTGCCAGCAGTTACCGGGATGGCTACACCTTC

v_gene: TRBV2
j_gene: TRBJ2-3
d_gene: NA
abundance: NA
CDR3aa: CASVFGGGGNTQYF
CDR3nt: TGTGCCAGCGTTTTCGGAGGGGGTGGGAATACGCAGTATTTT

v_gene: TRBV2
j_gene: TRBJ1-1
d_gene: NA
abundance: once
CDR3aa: CASSEGEAFF
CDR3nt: TGTGCCAGCAGTGAAGGAGAAGCTTTCTTT

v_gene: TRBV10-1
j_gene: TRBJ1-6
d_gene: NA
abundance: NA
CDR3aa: CASNTPGTYRSSYNSPLHF
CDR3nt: TGCGCCAGCAATACACCAGGGACATATAGGAGCTCCTATAATTCACCCCTCCACTTT

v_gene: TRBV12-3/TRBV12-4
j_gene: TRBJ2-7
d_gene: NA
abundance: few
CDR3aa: CASSLGRNAEQYF
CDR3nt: TGTGCCAGCAGTTTGGGACGGAATGCCGAGCAGTACTTC

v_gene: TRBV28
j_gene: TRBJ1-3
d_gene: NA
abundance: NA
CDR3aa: CASRGAGSGTIYF
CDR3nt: TGTGCCAGCAGGGGCGCAGGGTCAGGCACCATATATTTT

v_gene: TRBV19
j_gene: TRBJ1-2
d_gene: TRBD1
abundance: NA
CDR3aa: CASTSRGQGIYGYTF
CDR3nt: TGTGCCAGTACCTCCCGGGGACAGGGCATCTATGGCTACACCTTC

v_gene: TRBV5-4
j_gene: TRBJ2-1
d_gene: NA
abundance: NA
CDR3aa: CASSGVDNNEQFF
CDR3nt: TGTGCCAGCAGCGGAGTGGATAACAATGAGCAGTTCTTC

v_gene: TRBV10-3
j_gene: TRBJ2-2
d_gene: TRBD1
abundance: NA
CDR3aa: CAISESTGGANTGELFF
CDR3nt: TGTGCCATCAGTGAGTCGACAGGGGGCGCGAACACCGGGGAGCTGTTTTTT

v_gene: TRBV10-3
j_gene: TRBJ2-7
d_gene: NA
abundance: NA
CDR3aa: CAINKQGSEQYF
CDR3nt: TGTGCCATCAATAAACAGGGATCCGAGCAGTACTTC

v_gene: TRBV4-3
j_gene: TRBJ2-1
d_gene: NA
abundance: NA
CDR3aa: CASSPGARSSYNEQFF
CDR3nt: TGCGCCAGCAGCCCAGGGGCTAGAAGCTCCTACAATGAGCAGTTCTTC

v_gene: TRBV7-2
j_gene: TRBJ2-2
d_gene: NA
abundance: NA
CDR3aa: CASSLAGGTGELFF
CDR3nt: TGTGCCAGCAGCTTAGCAGGGGGCACCGGGGAGCTGTTTTTT

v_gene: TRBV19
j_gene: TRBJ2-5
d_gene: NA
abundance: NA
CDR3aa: CASTEDQGQETQYF
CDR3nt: TGTGCCAGTACCGAGGACCAGGGTCAAGAGACCCAGTACTTC

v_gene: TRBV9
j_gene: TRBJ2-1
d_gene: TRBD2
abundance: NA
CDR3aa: CASSAGAGGFISSYNEQFF
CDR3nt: TGTGCCAGCAGCGCCGGGGCGGGGGGCTTTATTAGCTCCTACAATGAGCAGTTCTTC

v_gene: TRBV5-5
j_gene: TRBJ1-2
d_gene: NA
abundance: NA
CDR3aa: CASSSDHPNNYGYTF
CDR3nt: TGTGCCAGCAGTTCCGATCACCCCAATAACTATGGCTACACCTTC

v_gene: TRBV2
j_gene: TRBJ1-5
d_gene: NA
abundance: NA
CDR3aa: CASSAEGGYSNQPQHF
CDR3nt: TGTGCCAGCAGTGCCGAAGGCGGATATAGCAATCAGCCCCAGCATTTT

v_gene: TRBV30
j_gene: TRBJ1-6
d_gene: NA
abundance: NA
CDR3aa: CAWSVPNSPLHF
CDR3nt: TGTGCCTGGAGTGTACCAAATTCACCCCTCCACTTT

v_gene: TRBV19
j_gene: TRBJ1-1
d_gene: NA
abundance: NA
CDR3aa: CASSSWEGRDTEAFF
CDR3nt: TGTGCCAGTAGTAGCTGGGAGGGCCGGGACACTGAAGCTTTCTTT

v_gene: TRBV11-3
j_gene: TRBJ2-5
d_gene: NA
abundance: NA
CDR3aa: CASSRGLKEGETQYF
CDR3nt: TGTGCCAGCAGCCGGGGACTTAAGGAGGGGGAGACCCAGTACTTC

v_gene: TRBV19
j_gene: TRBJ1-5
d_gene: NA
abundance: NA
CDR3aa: CASSIEEGGQPQHF
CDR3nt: TGTGCCAGTAGTATAGAGGAGGGGGGTCAGCCCCAGCATTTT

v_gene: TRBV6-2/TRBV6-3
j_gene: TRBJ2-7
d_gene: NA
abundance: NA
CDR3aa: CASSSGGYEQYF
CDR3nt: TGTGCCAGCAGTTCTGGGGGATACGAGCAGTACTTC

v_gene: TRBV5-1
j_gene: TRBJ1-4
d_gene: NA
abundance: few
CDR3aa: CASKLDSTNEKLFF
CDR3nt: TGCGCCAGCAAGCTGGATTCAACTAATGAAAAACTGTTTTTT

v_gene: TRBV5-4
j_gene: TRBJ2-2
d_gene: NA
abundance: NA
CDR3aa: CASSLTGTNTGELFF
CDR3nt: TGTGCCAGCAGCTTGACAGGGACAAACACCGGGGAGCTGTTTTTT